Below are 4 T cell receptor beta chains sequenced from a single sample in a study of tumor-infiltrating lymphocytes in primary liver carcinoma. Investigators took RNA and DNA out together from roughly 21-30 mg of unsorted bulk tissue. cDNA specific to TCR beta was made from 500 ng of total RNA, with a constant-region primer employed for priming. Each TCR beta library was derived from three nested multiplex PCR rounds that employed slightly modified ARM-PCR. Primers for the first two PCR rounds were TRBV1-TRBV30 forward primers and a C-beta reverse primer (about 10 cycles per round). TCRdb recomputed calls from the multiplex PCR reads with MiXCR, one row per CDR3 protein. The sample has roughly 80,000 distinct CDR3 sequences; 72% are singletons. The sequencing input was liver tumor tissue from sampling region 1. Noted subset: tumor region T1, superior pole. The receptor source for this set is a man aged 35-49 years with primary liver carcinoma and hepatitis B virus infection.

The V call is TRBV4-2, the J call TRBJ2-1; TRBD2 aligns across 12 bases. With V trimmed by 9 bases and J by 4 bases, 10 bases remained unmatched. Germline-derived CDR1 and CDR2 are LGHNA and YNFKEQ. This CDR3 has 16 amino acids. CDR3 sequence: CASSATGTSGYNEQFF. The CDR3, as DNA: TGTGCCAGTAGCGCAACCGGGACTAGCGGGTACAATGAGCAGTTCTTC.

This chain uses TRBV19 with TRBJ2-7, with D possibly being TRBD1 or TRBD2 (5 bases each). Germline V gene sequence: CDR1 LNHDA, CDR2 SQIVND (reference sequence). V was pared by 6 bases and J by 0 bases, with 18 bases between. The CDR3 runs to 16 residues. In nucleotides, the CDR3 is TGTGCCAGTAGCCTAACGGGACGCGTAAGCTCCTACGAGCAGTACTTC. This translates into CASSLTGRVSSYEQYF.

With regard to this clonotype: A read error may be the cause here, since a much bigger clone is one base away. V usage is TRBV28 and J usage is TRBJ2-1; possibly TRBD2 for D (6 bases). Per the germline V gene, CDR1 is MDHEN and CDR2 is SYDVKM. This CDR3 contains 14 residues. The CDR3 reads CASSAGTPNNKQFF. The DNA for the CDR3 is TGTGCCAGCAGTGCCGGGACTCCTAACAATAAGCAGTTCTTC. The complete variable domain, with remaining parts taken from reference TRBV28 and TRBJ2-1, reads DVKVTQSSRYLVKRTGEKVFLECVQDMDHENMFWYRQDPGLGLRLIYFSYDVKMKEKGDIPEGYSVSREKKERFSLILESASTNQTSMYLCASSAGTPNNKQFFGPGTRLTVL.

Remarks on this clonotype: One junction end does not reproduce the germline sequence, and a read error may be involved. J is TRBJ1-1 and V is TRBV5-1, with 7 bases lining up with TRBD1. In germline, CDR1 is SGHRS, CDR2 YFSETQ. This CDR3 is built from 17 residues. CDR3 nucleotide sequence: TGCGCCAGCAGCCAGCAGATAGGGGGCGGAGGTAACACTGAAACTTTCTTT. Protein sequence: CASSQQIGGGGNTETFF. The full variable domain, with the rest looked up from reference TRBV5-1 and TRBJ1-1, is KAGVTQTPRYLIKTRGQQVTLSCSPISGHRSVSWYQQTPGQGLQFLFEYFSETQRNKGNFPGRFSGRQFSNSRSEMNVSTLELGDSALYLCASSQQIGGGGNTETFFGQGTRLTVV.